A selection of T cell receptor beta chains follows, all from one sample in a study of blood T cell repertoires in COVID-19. Only in-frame clones appear in the TCRdb table, and some are missing; sequencing was by immunoSEQ multiplex PCR. The table shows approximately 270,000 clones, with approximately 85% occurring only once. Sequenced material: PBMCs or T cells enriched from blood (not recorded which). The receptors originated from a woman aged 50 to 60 who had recovered from COVID-19. CDR3s include the opening cysteine and the closing phenylalanine or tryptophan. A D gene is named only where the DNA matches it firmly. Size is omitted from some rows. Given values are once, few, many or a class for expanded clones.

D gene: NA; J gene: TRBJ2-6; V gene: TRBV19; clone size: NA; CDR3 protein: CASRPGDLSGANVLTF; CDR3 DNA: TGTGCCAGTAGGCCAGGGGACCTCTCTGGGGCCAACGTCCTGACTTTC
D gene: TRBD1; J gene: TRBJ1-4; V gene: TRBV9; clone size: NA; CDR3 protein: CASSVGLVGGDREKLFF; CDR3 DNA: TGTGCCAGCAGCGTAGGCCTCGTAGGTGGGGACAGAGAAAAACTGTTTTTT
D gene: NA; J gene: TRBJ2-1; V gene: TRBV11-3; clone size: NA; CDR3 protein: CASSLGHNEQFF; CDR3 DNA: TGTGCCAGCAGCTTGGGGCACAATGAGCAGTTCTTC
D gene: NA; J gene: TRBJ1-3; V gene: TRBV7-9; clone size: NA; CDR3 protein: CASSLSEGASGNTIYF; CDR3 DNA: TGTGCCAGCAGCTTATCAGAAGGGGCCTCTGGAAACACCATATATTTT
D gene: TRBD2; J gene: TRBJ2-7; V gene: TRBV18; clone size: NA; CDR3 protein: CASSPGLAGVEQYF; CDR3 DNA: TGTGCCAGCTCACCGGGACTAGCGGGAGTCGAGCAGTACTTC
D gene: TRBD2; J gene: TRBJ2-1; V gene: TRBV5-4; clone size: NA; CDR3 protein: CASSFSGTSYNEQFF; CDR3 DNA: TGTGCCAGCAGCTTTAGCGGGACCTCCTACAATGAGCAGTTCTTC
D gene: NA; J gene: TRBJ1-6; V gene: TRBV7-9; clone size: once; CDR3 protein: CASSHKAGGSPLHF; CDR3 DNA: TGTGCCAGCAGCCATAAGGCGGGAGGTTCACCCCTCCACTTT
D gene: NA; J gene: TRBJ1-1; V gene: TRBV5-6; clone size: NA; CDR3 protein: CASSVQGNTEAFF; CDR3 DNA: TGTGCCAGCAGCGTCCAGGGGAACACTGAAGCTTTCTTT
D gene: NA; J gene: TRBJ1-6; V gene: TRBV7-9; clone size: NA; CDR3 protein: CASSLDPGNSPLHF; CDR3 DNA: TGTGCCAGCAGCTTAGATCCAGGGAATTCACCCCTCCACTTT
D gene: NA; J gene: TRBJ2-4; V gene: TRBV3-1/TRBV3-2; clone size: NA; CDR3 protein: CASSQEFGGRNGRGNIQYF; CDR3 DNA: TGTGCCAGCAGCCAAGAATTCGGGGGTAGGAACGGGCGGGGAAACATTCAGTACTTC
D gene: TRBD2; J gene: TRBJ2-3; V gene: TRBV5-1; clone size: NA; CDR3 protein: CASTLAGVTDTQYF; CDR3 DNA: TGCGCCAGCACCCTAGCGGGAGTCACAGATACGCAGTATTTT
D gene: NA; J gene: TRBJ2-2; V gene: TRBV2; clone size: few; CDR3 protein: CASSQQGTGELFF; CDR3 DNA: TGTGCCAGCAGTCAACAGGGCACCGGGGAGCTGTTTTTT
D gene: NA; J gene: TRBJ2-7; V gene: TRBV29-1; clone size: NA; CDR3 protein: CSAAGRDYEQYF; CDR3 DNA: TGCAGCGCAGCCGGACGGGACTACGAGCAGTACTTC
D gene: NA; J gene: TRBJ1-5; V gene: TRBV18; clone size: NA; CDR3 protein: CASSRDLTDQPQHF; CDR3 DNA: TGTGCCAGCTCACGAGATCTAACGGATCAGCCCCAGCATTTT
D gene: TRBD1; J gene: TRBJ1-6; V gene: TRBV27; clone size: NA; CDR3 protein: CASSPRQGLNSPLHF; CDR3 DNA: TGTGCCAGCAGTCCGCGACAGGGACTTAATTCACCCCTCCACTTT
D gene: NA; J gene: TRBJ2-6; V gene: TRBV15; clone size: few; CDR3 protein: CATSRAQGANVLTF; CDR3 DNA: TGTGCCACCAGCAGAGCGCAGGGGGCCAACGTCCTGACTTTC
D gene: NA; J gene: TRBJ2-7; V gene: TRBV3-1/TRBV3-2; clone size: few; CDR3 protein: CASSQQGSNEQYF; CDR3 DNA: TGTGCCAGCAGCCAACAGGGTTCAAACGAGCAGTACTTC
D gene: TRBD2; J gene: TRBJ2-5; V gene: TRBV2; clone size: NA; CDR3 protein: CASSATSGGETQYF; CDR3 DNA: TGTGCCAGCAGTGCGACTAGCGGGGGGGAGACCCAGTACTTC
D gene: NA; J gene: TRBJ1-3; V gene: TRBV3-1/TRBV3-2; clone size: NA; CDR3 protein: CASTPGGNTIYF; CDR3 DNA: TGTGCCAGCACCCCGGGGGGAAACACCATATATTTT
D gene: TRBD2; J gene: TRBJ2-4; V gene: TRBV11-2; clone size: once; CDR3 protein: CASKGTSGSFRLKNIQYF; CDR3 DNA: TGTGCCAGCAAAGGGACTAGCGGGAGTTTCCGTTTAAAGAACATTCAGTACTTC
D gene: NA; J gene: TRBJ2-7; V gene: TRBV5-1; clone size: few; CDR3 protein: CASSSQGYEQYF; CDR3 DNA: TGCGCCAGCAGCTCACAGGGCTACGAGCAGTACTTC
D gene: NA; J gene: TRBJ1-5; V gene: TRBV30; clone size: few; CDR3 protein: CAWSVQGGNQPQHF; CDR3 DNA: TGTGCCTGGAGTGTACAGGGAGGCAATCAGCCCCAGCATTTT
D gene: NA; J gene: TRBJ1-5; V gene: TRBV28; clone size: once; CDR3 protein: CASSFRTETNQPQHF; CDR3 DNA: TGTGCCAGCAGTTTCCGGACAGAAACCAATCAGCCCCAGCATTTT
D gene: TRBD1; J gene: TRBJ1-2; V gene: TRBV3-1/TRBV3-2; clone size: once; CDR3 protein: CASRHKGRGPVGYTF; CDR3 DNA: TGTGCCAGCAGACACAAAGGTAGGGGGCCGGTTGGCTACACCTTC
D gene: NA; J gene: TRBJ1-2; V gene: TRBV14; clone size: NA; CDR3 protein: CASSSGGPDSNYGYTF; CDR3 DNA: TGTGCCAGCAGCTCCGGGGGGCCAGACAGCAACTATGGCTACACCTTC
D gene: TRBD1; J gene: TRBJ1-4; V gene: TRBV5-1; clone size: NA; CDR3 protein: CASSLGQGGEKLFF; CDR3 DNA: TGCGCCAGCAGCCTTGGACAGGGTGGTGAAAAACTGTTTTTT
D gene: NA; J gene: TRBJ1-2; V gene: TRBV28; clone size: once; CDR3 protein: CASSYTHPNYGYTF; CDR3 DNA: TGTGCCAGCAGTTACACGCACCCCAACTATGGCTACACCTTC
D gene: NA; J gene: TRBJ2-5; V gene: TRBV5-1; clone size: NA; CDR3 protein: CASSFTGSQETQYF; CDR3 DNA: TGCGCCAGCAGCTTCACAGGGAGCCAAGAGACCCAGTACTTC
D gene: TRBD2; J gene: TRBJ2-1; V gene: TRBV18; clone size: NA; CDR3 protein: CASSPNKHTKAGVGEQFF; CDR3 DNA: TGTGCCAGCTCACCAAACAAACACACCAAAGCGGGAGTAGGTGAGCAGTTCTTC
D gene: NA; J gene: TRBJ2-6; V gene: TRBV19; clone size: NA; CDR3 protein: CASSRGQSGANVLTF; CDR3 DNA: TGTGCCAGTAGCCGTGGACAGTCTGGGGCCAACGTCCTGACTTTC
D gene: TRBD1; J gene: TRBJ2-1; V gene: TRBV10-2; clone size: NA; CDR3 protein: CATAGTGGYNEQFF; CDR3 DNA: TGCGCCACCGCCGGGACAGGGGGGTACAATGAGCAGTTCTTC
D gene: TRBD2; J gene: TRBJ2-1; V gene: TRBV28; clone size: NA; CDR3 protein: CASSFTSGSVRINEQFF; CDR3 DNA: TGTGCCAGCAGTTTTACTAGCGGGAGCGTTAGGATTAATGAGCAGTTCTTC
D gene: TRBD1; J gene: TRBJ1-1; V gene: TRBV2; clone size: NA; CDR3 protein: CASSAGQGGGSNTEAFF; CDR3 DNA: TGTGCCAGCAGTGCCGGACAGGGGGGAGGGTCGAACACTGAAGCTTTCTTT
D gene: NA; J gene: TRBJ2-2; V gene: TRBV6-7; clone size: once; CDR3 protein: CASWGENTGELFF; CDR3 DNA: TGTGCCAGCTGGGGAGAAAACACCGGGGAGCTGTTTTTT
D gene: TRBD1; J gene: TRBJ2-7; V gene: TRBV4-1; clone size: NA; CDR3 protein: CASSQGNRGREQYF; CDR3 DNA: TGCGCCAGCAGCCAAGGGAACAGGGGAAGGGAGCAGTACTTC
D gene: TRBD1; J gene: TRBJ1-6; V gene: TRBV6-5; clone size: NA; CDR3 protein: CASSYGGAGGNSPLHF; CDR3 DNA: TGTGCCAGCAGTTACGGGGGCGCAGGGGGTAATTCACCCCTCCACTTT
D gene: NA; J gene: TRBJ1-5; V gene: TRBV19; clone size: few; CDR3 protein: CASSHRTQNQPQHF; CDR3 DNA: TGTGCCAGTTCCCACCGGACACAGAATCAGCCCCAGCATTTT
D gene: TRBD1; J gene: TRBJ2-2; V gene: TRBV7-6; clone size: once; CDR3 protein: CASSQAGGNTGELFF; CDR3 DNA: TGTGCCAGCAGCCAGGCAGGGGGCAACACCGGGGAGCTGTTTTTT
D gene: TRBD2; J gene: TRBJ2-6; V gene: TRBV19; clone size: NA; CDR3 protein: CASTIMGGPGANVLTF; CDR3 DNA: TGTGCCAGTACCATAATGGGAGGGCCTGGGGCCAACGTCCTGACTTTC
D gene: NA; J gene: TRBJ1-1; V gene: TRBV12-3/TRBV12-4; clone size: many; CDR3 protein: CASSFGTEAFF; CDR3 DNA: TGTGCCAGCAGTTTCGGGACAGAAGCTTTCTTT
D gene: TRBD2; J gene: TRBJ2-5; V gene: TRBV14; clone size: NA; CDR3 protein: CASSKGLAGVETQYF; CDR3 DNA: TGTGCCAGCAGCAAGGGACTAGCGGGAGTAGAGACCCAGTACTTC
D gene: NA; J gene: TRBJ2-2; V gene: TRBV28; clone size: once; CDR3 protein: CASLGRPANTGELFF; CDR3 DNA: TGTGCCAGCTTGGGGAGGCCCGCGAACACCGGGGAGCTGTTTTTT
D gene: TRBD2; J gene: TRBJ2-2; V gene: TRBV19; clone size: NA; CDR3 protein: CASSPAGTNTGELFF; CDR3 DNA: TGTGCCAGTAGCCCAGCGGGAACGAACACCGGGGAGCTGTTTTTT
D gene: NA; J gene: TRBJ2-7; V gene: TRBV9; clone size: NA; CDR3 protein: CASSPYRGGDSYEQYF; CDR3 DNA: TGTGCCAGCAGCCCGTATAGGGGTGGTGACTCCTACGAGCAGTACTTC
D gene: TRBD1; J gene: TRBJ2-3; V gene: TRBV7-8; clone size: NA; CDR3 protein: CASSLRTGVGDGTQYF; CDR3 DNA: TGTGCCAGCAGCTTAAGGACAGGGGTTGGAGATGGTACGCAGTATTTT
D gene: TRBD2; J gene: TRBJ2-7; V gene: TRBV10-3; clone size: NA; CDR3 protein: CAIAGGRAGTSGTYEQYF; CDR3 DNA: TGTGCCATCGCGGGGGGGCGGGCCGGCACTAGCGGAACCTACGAGCAGTACTTC
D gene: TRBD2; J gene: TRBJ2-1; V gene: TRBV11-2; clone size: NA; CDR3 protein: CASSSPREMDSNEQFF; CDR3 DNA: TGTGCCAGCAGCTCGCCGCGGGAGATGGACTCCAATGAGCAGTTCTTC
D gene: NA; J gene: TRBJ2-7; V gene: TRBV6-2/TRBV6-3; clone size: NA; CDR3 protein: CASSYSVPIIDGTYEQYF; CDR3 DNA: TGTGCCAGCAGTTACTCTGTGCCAATCATAGACGGGACCTACGAGCAGTACTTC
D gene: NA; J gene: TRBJ2-6; V gene: TRBV13; clone size: NA; CDR3 protein: CASSSLDRFYSSGANVLTF; CDR3 DNA: TGTGCCAGCAGCTCCCTCGACAGGTTCTACTCCTCTGGGGCCAACGTCCTGACTTTC
D gene: NA; J gene: TRBJ1-1; V gene: TRBV10-3; clone size: few; CDR3 protein: CAISATPGETVTTEAFF; CDR3 DNA: TGTGCCATCAGTGCAACTCCGGGAGAAACTGTCACCACTGAAGCTTTCTTT
D gene: TRBD1; J gene: TRBJ2-1; V gene: TRBV7-9; clone size: NA; CDR3 protein: CASSLTQGLNEQFF; CDR3 DNA: TGTGCCAGCAGCTTGACACAGGGGCTGAATGAGCAGTTCTTC
D gene: TRBD1; J gene: TRBJ2-7; V gene: TRBV6-5; clone size: NA; CDR3 protein: CASSTPGGHEQYF; CDR3 DNA: TGTGCCAGCAGTACTCCAGGGGGCCACGAGCAGTACTTC